This T cell receptor beta chain emerged from a study of T cell responses to AZD1222 COVID-19 vaccine. The method was immunoSEQ multiplex PCR; TCRdb's version includes in-frame clones alone and lacks a portion of them. This sample yields tens of thousands of clones, of which around 86% are seen a single time; roughly 18% belongs to the top ten. Trimming removed 1 base at V and 4 bases at J, with 7 bases between. This CDR3 has 13 residues. CDR1 and CDR2 (germline): SEHNR, FQNEAQ (reference sequence). V is TRBV7-9 and J is TRBJ1-1; D uncertain. The TCR sequence derives from an adult who received the AZD1222 COVID-19 vaccine. The sample was peripheral blood, taken 28 days after the second AZD1222 dose. The CDR3 sequence: CASSLEWSTEAFF. The CDR3 region has the DNA TGTGCCAGCAGCTTAGAGTGGAGCACTGAAGCTTTCTTT. Full variable domain (remainder filled in from reference TRBV7-9 and TRBJ1-1): DTGVSQNPRHKITKRGQNVTFRCDPISEHNRLYWYRQTLGQGPEFLTYFQNEAQLEKSRLLSDRFSAERPKGSFSTLEIQRTEQGDSAMYLCASSLEWSTEAFFGQGTRLTVV.